This T cell receptor (beta chain) appears in the sequencing data of a study of shared clonotypes between healthy human individuals. Only CD45RO-negative cells positively selected for CCR7 counted as naive CD8 cells, so terminally differentiated effector memory CD45RA+ cells were excluded. The repertoire was sequenced with immunoSEQ multiplex PCR; TCRdb's copy has only in-frame clones and lacks some. This sample has more than 2 million clones, with approximately 94% found just once. The origin of this receptor is a man aged 18 to 35 in good health. The specimen was naive CD8+ T cells sorted from blood.

The CDR3 bases are TGTGCCAGCAGCGCGGGGGGGTTTGAATCACCCCTCCACTTT. It translates to CASSAGGFESPLHF. This sequence joins TRBV9 and TRBJ1-6; D possibly corresponds to TRBD1 (5 bases). Germline V gives CDR1 SGDLS, CDR2 YYNGEE. The CDR3 contains 14 residues. V dropped 3 bases and J dropped 10 bases, with 14 bases sitting between them.